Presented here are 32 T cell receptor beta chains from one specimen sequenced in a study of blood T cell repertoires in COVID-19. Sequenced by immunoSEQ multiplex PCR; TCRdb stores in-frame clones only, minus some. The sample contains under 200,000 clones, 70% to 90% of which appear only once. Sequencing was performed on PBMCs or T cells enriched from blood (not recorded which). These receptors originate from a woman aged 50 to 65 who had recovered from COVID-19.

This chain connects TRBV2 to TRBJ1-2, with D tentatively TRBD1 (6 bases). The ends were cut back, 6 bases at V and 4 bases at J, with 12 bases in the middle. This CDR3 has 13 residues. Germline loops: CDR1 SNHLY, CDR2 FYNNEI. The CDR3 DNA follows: TGTGCCAGCAGCGCAGGGGTTGGCTATGGCTACACCTTC. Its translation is CASSAGVGYGYTF.

CDR3 nucleotides: TGTGCCTGGGGGGAACAGGGATTCGCTGAAGCTTTCTTT. Its translation: CAWGEQGFAEAFF. The rearrangement uses TRBV30 and TRBJ1-1; D may be TRBD1 (6 bases). CDR1 and CDR2 from the germline V gene are GTSNPN and SVGIG (reference sequence). The CDR3 runs to 13 residues. V lost 5 bases, J lost 6 bases, and 16 bases lay in between.

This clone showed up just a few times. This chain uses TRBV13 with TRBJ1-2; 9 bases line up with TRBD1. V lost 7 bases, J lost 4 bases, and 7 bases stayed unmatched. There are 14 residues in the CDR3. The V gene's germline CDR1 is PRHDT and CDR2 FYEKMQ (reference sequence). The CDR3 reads CASTRQGVFYGYTF. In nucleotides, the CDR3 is TGTGCCAGCACCCGACAGGGGGTTTTCTATGGCTACACCTTC. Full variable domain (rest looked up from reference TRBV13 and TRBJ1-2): AAGVIQSPRHLIKEKRETATLKCYPIPRHDTVYWYQQGPGQDPQFLISFYEKMQSDKGSIPDRFSAQQFSDYHSELNMSSLELGDSALYFCASTRQGVFYGYTFGSGTRLTVV.

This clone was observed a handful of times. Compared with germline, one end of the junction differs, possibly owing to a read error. CDR3 nucleotide sequence: TGTGCCAGCAGCCCTCTCCACTTCTTC. Translated: CASSPLHFF. This chain connects TRBV11-2 to TRBJ1-2; D not resolved. The CDR3 runs to 9 residues. Germline V lookup: CDR1 SGHAT, CDR2 FQNNGV.

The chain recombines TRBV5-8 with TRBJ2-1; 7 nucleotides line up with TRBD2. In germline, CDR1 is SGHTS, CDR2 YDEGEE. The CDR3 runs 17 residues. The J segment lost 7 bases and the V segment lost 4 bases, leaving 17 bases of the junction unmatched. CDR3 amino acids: CASSTPGGVTSGNEQFF. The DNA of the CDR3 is TGTGCCAGCAGCACCCCGGGGGGTGTCACCTCGGGGAATGAGCAGTTCTTC.

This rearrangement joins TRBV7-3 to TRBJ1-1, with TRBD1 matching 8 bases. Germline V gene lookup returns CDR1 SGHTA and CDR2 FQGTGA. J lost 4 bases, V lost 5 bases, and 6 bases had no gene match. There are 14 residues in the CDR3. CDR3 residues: CASSTLGQGTEAFF. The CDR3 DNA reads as TGTGCCAGCAGCACACTAGGACAGGGCACTGAAGCTTTCTTT.

The CDR3 loop is CATSRELSMREKLFF. The DNA for the CDR3 is TGTGCCACCAGCAGAGAGCTTTCGATGCGTGAAAAACTGTTTTTT. The chain joins TRBV15 to TRBJ1-4; D remains ambiguous. CDR1 and CDR2 from the germline V gene are LNHNV and YYDKDF (reference sequence). The CDR3 contains 15 residues. Trimming removed 0 bases at V and 7 bases at J, with 12 bases between.

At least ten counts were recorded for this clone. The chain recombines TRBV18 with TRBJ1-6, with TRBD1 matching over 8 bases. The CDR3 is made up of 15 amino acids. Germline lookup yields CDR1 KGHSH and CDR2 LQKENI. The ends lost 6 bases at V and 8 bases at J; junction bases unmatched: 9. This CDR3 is CASSRGQGQDSPLHF. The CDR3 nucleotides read TGTGCCAGCTCCCGTGGACAGGGCCAAGATTCACCCCTCCACTTT.

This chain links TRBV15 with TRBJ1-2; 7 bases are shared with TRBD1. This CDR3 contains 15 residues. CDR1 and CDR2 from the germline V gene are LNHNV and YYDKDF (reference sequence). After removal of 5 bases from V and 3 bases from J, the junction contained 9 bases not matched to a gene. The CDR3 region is CATSANRGSYYGYTF. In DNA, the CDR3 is TGTGCCACCAGCGCCAACAGGGGAAGCTACTATGGCTACACCTTC.

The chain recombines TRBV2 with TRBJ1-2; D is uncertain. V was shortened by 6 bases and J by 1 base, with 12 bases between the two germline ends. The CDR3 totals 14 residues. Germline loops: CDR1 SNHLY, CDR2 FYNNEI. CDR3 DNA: TGTGCCAGCAGCGTTCAGGTATATAACTATGGCTACACCTTC. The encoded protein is CASSVQVYNYGYTF.

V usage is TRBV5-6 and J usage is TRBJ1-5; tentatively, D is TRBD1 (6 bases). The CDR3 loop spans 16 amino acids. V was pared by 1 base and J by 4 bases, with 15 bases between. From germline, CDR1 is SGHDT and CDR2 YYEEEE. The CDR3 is CASSLSGGQLNQPQHF. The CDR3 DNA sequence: TGTGCCAGCAGCTTGTCAGGAGGACAGTTGAATCAGCCCCAGCATTTT.

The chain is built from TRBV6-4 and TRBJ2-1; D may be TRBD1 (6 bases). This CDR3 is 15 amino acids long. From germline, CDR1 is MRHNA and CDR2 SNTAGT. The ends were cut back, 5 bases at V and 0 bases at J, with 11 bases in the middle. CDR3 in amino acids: CASSPQGTSYNEQFF. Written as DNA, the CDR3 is TGTGCCAGCAGTCCTCAGGGGACCTCCTACAATGAGCAGTTCTTC.

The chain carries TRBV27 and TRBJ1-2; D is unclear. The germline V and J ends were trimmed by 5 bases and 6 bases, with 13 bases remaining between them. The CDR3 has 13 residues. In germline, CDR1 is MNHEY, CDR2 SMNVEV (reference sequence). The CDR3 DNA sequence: TGTGCCAGCAGTCCTCTTGAAACAGATGGCTACACCTTC. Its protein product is CASSPLETDGYTF.

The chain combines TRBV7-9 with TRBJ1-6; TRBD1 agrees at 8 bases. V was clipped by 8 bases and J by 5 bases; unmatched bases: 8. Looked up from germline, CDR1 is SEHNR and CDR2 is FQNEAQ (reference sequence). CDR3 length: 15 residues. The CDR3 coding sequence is TGTGCCAGCGGAACTCAGGGGGCAGATAATTCACCCCTCCACTTT. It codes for CASGTQGADNSPLHF.

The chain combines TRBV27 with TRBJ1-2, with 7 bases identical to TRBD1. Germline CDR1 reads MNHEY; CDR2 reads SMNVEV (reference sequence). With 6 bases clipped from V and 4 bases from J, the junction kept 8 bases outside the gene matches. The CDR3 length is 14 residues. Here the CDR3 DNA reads TGTGCCAGCAGCGAACACAGGGGAGGCTATGGCTACACCTTC. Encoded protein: CASSEHRGGYGYTF.

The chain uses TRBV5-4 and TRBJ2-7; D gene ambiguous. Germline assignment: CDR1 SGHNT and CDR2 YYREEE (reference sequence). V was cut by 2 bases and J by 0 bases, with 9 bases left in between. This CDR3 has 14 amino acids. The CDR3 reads CASSLLGFSYEQYV. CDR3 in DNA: TGTGCCAGCAGCTTATTGGGCTTCTCCTACGAGCAGTACGTC.

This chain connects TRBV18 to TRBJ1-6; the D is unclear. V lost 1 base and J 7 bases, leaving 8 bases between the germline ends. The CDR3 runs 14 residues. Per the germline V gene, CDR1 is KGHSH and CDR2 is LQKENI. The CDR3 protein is CASSPLEENSPLHF. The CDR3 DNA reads TGTGCCAGCTCACCACTGGAGGAGAATTCACCCCTCCACTTT.

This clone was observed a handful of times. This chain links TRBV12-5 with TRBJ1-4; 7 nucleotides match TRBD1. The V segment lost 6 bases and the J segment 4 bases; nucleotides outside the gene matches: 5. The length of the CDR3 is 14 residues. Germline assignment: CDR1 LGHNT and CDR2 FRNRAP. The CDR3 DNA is TGTGCTAGTGGCACCGGGACAGTTAATGAAAAACTGTTTTTT. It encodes CASGTGTVNEKLFF.

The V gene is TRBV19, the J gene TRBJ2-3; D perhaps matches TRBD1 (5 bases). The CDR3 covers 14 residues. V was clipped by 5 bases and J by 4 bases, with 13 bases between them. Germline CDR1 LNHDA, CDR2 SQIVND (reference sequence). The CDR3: CASSQGSWADTQYF. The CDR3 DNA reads TGTGCCAGTAGTCAGGGATCGTGGGCAGATACGCAGTATTTT. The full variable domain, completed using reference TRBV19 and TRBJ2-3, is DGGITQSPKYLFRKEGQNVTLSCEQNLNHDAMYWYRQDPGQGLRLIYYSQIVNDFQKGDIAEGYSVSREKKESFPLTVTSAQKNPTAFYLCASSQGSWADTQYFGPGTRLTVL.

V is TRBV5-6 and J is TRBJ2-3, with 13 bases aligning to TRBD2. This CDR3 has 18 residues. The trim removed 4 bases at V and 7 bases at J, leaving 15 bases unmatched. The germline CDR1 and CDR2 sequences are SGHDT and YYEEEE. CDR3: CASSPGLAGVINANTQYF. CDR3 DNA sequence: TGTGCCAGCAGCCCCGGACTAGCGGGGGTAATTAATGCAAATACGCAGTATTTT. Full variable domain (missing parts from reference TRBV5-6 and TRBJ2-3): DAGVTQSPTHLIKTRGQQVTLRCSPKSGHDTVSWYQQALGQGPQFIFQYYEEEERQRGNFPDRFSGHQFPNYSSELNVNALLLGDSALYLCASSPGLAGVINANTQYFGPGTRLTVL.

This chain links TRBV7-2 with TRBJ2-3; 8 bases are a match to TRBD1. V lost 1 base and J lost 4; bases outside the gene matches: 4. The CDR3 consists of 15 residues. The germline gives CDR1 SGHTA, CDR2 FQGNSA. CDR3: CASSLEGTGADTQYF. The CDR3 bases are TGTGCCAGCAGCTTAGAGGGGACAGGCGCAGATACGCAGTATTTT.

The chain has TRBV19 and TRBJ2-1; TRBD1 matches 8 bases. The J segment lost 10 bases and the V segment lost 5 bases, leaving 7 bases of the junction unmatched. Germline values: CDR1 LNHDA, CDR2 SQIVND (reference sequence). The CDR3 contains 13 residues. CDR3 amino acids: CASSGAYRGEQFF. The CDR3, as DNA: TGTGCCAGTAGTGGCGCCTACAGGGGGGAGCAGTTCTTC.

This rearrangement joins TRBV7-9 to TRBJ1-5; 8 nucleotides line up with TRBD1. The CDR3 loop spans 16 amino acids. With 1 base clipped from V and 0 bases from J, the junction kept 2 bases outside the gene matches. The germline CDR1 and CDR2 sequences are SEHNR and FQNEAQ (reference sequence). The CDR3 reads CASSLGQGNSNQPQHF. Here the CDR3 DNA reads TGTGCCAGCAGCTTAGGACAGGGGAATAGCAATCAGCCCCAGCATTTT. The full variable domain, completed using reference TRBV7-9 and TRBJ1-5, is DTGVSQNPRHKITKRGQNVTFRCDPISEHNRLYWYRQTLGQGPEFLTYFQNEAQLEKSRLLSDRFSAERPKGSFSTLEIQRTEQGDSAMYLCASSLGQGNSNQPQHFGDGTRLSIL.

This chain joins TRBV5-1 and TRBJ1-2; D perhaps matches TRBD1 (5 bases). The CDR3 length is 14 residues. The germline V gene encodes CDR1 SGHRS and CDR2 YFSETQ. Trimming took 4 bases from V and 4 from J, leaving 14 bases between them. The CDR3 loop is CASSETAYLYGYTF. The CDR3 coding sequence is TGCGCCAGCAGCGAGACAGCATACCTCTATGGCTACACCTTC.

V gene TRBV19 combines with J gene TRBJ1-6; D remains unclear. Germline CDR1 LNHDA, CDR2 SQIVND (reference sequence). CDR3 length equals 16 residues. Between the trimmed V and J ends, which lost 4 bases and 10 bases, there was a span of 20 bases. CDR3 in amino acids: CASSNAPMAGESPLHF. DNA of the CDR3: TGTGCCAGTAGTAATGCCCCTATGGCCGGGGAATCACCCCTCCACTTT.

The CDR3 region has the DNA TGTGCCAGCAGCTTAGAGGTTGCGGGTGAAGCTTTCTTT. This codes for CASSLEVAGEAFF. The chain joins TRBV11-3 to TRBJ1-1, with D hard to call. The CDR3 extends over 13 amino acids. Per germline, CDR1 SGHNT and CDR2 YENEEA. V lost 0 bases, J lost 7 bases, and 9 bases lay in between.

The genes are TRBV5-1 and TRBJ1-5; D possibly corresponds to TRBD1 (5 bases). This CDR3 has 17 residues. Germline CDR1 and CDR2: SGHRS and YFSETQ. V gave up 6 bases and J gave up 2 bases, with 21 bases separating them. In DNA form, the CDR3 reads TGCGCCAGCACCGCCGTGGGGACTCAAGTGGGCAATCAGCCCCAGCATTTT. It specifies CASTAVGTQVGNQPQHF.

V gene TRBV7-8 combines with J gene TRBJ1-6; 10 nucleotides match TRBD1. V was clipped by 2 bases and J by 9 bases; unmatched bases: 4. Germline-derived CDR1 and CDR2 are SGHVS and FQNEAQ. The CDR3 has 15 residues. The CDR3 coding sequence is TGTGCCAGCAGCTTAAAGACAGGGGGCGGTTCACCCCTCCACTTT. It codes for CASSLKTGGGSPLHF.

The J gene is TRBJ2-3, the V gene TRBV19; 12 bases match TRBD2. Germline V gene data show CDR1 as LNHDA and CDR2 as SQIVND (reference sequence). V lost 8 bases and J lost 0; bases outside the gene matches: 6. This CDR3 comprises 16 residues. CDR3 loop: CASAPGTSGSTDTQYF. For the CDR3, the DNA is TGTGCCAGTGCTCCCGGGACTAGCGGGAGCACAGATACGCAGTATTTT.

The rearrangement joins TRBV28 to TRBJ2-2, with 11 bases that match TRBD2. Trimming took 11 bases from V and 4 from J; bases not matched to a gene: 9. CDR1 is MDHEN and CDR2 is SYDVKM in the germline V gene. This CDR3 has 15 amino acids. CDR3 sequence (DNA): TGTGCCGGAAATAGCGGGGGGGCTCGCACCGGGGAGCTGTTTTTT. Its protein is CAGNSGGARTGELFF.

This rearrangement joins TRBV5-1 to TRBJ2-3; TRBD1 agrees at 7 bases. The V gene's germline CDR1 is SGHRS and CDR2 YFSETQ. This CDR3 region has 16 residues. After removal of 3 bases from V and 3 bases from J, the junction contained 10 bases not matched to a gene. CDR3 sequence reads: CASSSRTGVGTDTQYF. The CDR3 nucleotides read TGCGCCAGCAGCTCAAGGACAGGCGTTGGGACAGATACGCAGTATTTT.

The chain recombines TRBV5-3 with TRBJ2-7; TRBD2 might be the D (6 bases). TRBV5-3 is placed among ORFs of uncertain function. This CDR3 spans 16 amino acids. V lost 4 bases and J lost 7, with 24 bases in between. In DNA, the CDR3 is TGTGCCAGAAGCCATACGGCCGAAGCGGGTCGGGAAGAGCAGTACGTC. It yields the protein CARSHTAEAGREEQYV.